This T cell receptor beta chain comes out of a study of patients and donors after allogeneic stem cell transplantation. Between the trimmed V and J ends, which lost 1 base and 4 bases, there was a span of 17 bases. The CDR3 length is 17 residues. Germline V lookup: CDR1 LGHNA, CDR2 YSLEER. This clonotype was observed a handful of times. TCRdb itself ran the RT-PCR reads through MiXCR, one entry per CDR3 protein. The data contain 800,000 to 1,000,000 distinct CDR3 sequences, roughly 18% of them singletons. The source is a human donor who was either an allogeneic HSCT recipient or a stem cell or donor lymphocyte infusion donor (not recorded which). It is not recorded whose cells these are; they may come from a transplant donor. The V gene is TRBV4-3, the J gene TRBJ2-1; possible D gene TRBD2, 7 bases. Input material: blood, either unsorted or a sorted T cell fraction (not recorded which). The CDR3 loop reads CASSQVGEGEKYNEQFF. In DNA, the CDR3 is TGCGCCAGCAGCCAAGTGGGGGAGGGGGAAAAGTACAATGAGCAGTTCTTC.